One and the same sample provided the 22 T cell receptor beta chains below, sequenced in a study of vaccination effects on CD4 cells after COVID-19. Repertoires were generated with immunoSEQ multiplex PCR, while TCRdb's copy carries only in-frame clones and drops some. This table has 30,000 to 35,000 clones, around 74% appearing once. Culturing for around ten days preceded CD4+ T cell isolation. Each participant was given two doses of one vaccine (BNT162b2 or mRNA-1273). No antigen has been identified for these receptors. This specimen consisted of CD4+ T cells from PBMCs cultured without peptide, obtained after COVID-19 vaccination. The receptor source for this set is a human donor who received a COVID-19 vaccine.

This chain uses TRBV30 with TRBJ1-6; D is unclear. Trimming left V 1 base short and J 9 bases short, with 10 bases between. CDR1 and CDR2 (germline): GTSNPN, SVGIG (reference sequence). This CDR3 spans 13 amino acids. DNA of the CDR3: TGTGCCTGGAGTGAAGGTGATGCTTCACCCCTCCACTTT. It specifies CAWSEGDASPLHF.

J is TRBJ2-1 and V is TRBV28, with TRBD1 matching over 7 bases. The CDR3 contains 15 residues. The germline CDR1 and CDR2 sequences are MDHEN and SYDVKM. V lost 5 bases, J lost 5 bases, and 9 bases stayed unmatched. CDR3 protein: CASSPNRGQHNEQFF. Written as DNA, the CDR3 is TGTGCCAGCAGTCCAAACAGGGGTCAGCACAATGAGCAGTTCTTC.

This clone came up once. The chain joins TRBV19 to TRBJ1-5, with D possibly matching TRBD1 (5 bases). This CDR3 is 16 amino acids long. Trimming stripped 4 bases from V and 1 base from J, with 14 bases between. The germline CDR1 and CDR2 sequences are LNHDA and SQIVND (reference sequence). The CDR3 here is CASSRSQGGSNQPQHF. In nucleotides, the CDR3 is TGTGCCAGTAGTAGGTCTCAGGGAGGAAGCAATCAGCCCCAGCATTTT. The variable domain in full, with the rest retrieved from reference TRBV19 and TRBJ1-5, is DGGITQSPKYLFRKEGQNVTLSCEQNLNHDAMYWYRQDPGQGLRLIYYSQIVNDFQKGDIAEGYSVSREKKESFPLTVTSAQKNPTAFYLCASSRSQGGSNQPQHFGDGTRLSIL.

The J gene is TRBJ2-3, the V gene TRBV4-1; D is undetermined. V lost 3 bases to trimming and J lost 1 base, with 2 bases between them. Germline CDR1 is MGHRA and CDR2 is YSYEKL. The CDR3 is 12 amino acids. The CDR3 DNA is TGCGCCAGCAGCCAGCGCACAGATACGCAGTATTTT. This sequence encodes CASSQRTDTQYF.

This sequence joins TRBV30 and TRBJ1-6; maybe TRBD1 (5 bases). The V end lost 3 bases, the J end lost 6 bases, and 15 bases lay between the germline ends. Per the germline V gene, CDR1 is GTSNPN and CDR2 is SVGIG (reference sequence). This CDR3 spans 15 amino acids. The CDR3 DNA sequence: TGTGCCTGGAGGAAAGGGACGGATTCTAATTCACCCCTCCACTTT. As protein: CAWRKGTDSNSPLHF.

CDR3 sequence: CSASSPIKGFMNTEAFF. CDR3 sequence (DNA): TGCAGTGCTAGTTCCCCGATTAAAGGCTTCATGAACACTGAAGCTTTCTTT. The rearrangement joins TRBV20-1 to TRBJ1-1; D not resolved. The length of the CDR3 is 17 residues. V lost 3 bases and J lost 0, with 20 bases in between. Germline V CDR1 and CDR2: DFQATT, SNEGSKA (reference sequence).

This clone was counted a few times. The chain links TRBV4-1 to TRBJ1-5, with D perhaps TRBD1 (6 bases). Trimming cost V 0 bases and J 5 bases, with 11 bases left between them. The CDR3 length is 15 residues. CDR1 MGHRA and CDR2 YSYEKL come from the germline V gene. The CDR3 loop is CASSQDRGGHQPQHF. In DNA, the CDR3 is TGCGCCAGCAGCCAAGATAGGGGGGGGCATCAGCCCCAGCATTTT.

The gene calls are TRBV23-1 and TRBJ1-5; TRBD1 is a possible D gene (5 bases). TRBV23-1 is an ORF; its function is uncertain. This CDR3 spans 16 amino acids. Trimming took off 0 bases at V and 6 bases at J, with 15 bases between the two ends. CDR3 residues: CASSQSKGVRVQPQHF. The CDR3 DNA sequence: TGCGCCAGCAGTCAATCAAAAGGGGTTAGGGTTCAGCCCCAGCATTTT.

This chain's CDR3 is CASSYDRVDTEAFF. The DNA of the CDR3 is TGTGCCAGCAGTTACGACAGGGTGGACACTGAAGCTTTCTTT. The rearrangement joins TRBV6-6 to TRBJ1-1; the match to TRBD1 covers 7 bases. The CDR3 is 14 amino acids. CDR1 and CDR2 (germline): MNHNY, SVGAGI (reference sequence). Unmatched junction bases numbered 3, after V lost 2 bases and J lost 3 bases.

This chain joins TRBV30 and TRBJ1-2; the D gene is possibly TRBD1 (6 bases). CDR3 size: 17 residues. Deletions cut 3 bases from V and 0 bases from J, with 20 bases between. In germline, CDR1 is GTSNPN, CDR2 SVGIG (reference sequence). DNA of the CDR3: TGTGCCTGGAGGTACCGCAGGAGGGGGAGCACTAACTATGGCTACACCTTC. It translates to CAWRYRRRGSTNYGYTF.

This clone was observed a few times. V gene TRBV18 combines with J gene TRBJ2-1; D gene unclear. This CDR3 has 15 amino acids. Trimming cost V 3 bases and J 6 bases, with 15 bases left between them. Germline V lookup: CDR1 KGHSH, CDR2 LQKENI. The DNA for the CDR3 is TGTGCCAGCTCACCGTCCGGCCAGCCGTCCAATGAGCAGTTCTTC. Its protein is CASSPSGQPSNEQFF.

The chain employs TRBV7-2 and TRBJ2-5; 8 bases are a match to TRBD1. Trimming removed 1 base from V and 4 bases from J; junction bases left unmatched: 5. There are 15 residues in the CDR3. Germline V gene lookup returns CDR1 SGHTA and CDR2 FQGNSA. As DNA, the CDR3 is TGTGCCAGCAGCTTAGGACAGGGGCGGGCAGAGACCCAGTACTTC. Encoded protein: CASSLGQGRAETQYF. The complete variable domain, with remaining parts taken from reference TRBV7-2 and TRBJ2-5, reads GAGVSQSPSNKVTEKGKDVELRCDPISGHTALYWYRQSLGQGLEFLIYFQGNSAPDKSGLPSDRFSAERTGGSVSTLTIQRTQQEDSAVYLCASSLGQGRAETQYFGPGTRLLVL.

The CDR3 nucleotides read TGCGCCAGCAGCTCAGATAGTAGCAATCAGCCCCAGCATTTT. It specifies CASSSDSSNQPQHF. The V and J genes are TRBV5-1 and TRBJ1-5; the D is unclear. Germline loops: CDR1 SGHRS, CDR2 YFSETQ. Trimming removed 3 bases from V and 0 bases from J, with 7 bases in between. CDR3 size: 14 residues.

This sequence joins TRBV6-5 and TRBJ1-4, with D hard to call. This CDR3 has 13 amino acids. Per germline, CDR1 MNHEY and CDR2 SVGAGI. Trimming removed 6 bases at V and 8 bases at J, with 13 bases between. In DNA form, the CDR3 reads TGTGCCAGCAGCCGTACGATTGGGGAAAAACTGTTTTTT. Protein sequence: CASSRTIGEKLFF.

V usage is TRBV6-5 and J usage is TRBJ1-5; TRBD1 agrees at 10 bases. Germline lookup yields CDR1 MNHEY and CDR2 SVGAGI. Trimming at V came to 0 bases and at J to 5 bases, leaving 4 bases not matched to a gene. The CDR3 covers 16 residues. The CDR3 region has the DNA TGTGCCAGCAGTTACTCCGGGACAGGGGAACATCAGCCCCAGCATTTT. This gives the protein CASSYSGTGEHQPQHF.

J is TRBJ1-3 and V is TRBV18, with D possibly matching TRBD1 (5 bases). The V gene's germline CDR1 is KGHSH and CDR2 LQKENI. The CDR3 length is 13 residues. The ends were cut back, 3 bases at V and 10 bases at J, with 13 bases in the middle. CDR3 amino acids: CASSPLGLETIYF. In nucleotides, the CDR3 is TGTGCCAGCTCACCCCTGGGACTCGAGACCATATATTTT.

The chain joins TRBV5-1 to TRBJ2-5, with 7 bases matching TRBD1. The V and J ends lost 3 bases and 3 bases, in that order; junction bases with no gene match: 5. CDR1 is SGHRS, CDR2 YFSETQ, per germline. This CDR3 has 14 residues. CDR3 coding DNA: TGCGCCAGCAGCTGGGGGACAGTAAAAGAGACCCAGTACTTC. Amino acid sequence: CASSWGTVKETQYF.

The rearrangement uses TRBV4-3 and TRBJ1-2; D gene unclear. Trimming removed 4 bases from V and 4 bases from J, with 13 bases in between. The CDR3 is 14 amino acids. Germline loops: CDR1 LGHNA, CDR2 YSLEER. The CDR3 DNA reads TGCGCCAGCAGCCCCCGGCAGGAAGGCTATGGCTACACCTTC. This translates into CASSPRQEGYGYTF.

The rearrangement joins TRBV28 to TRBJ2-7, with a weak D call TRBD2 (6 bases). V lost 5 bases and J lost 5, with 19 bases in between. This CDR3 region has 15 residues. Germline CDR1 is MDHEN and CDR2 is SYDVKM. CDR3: CASSPGGQGSDEQYF. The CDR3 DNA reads TGTGCCAGCAGTCCAGGAGGGCAGGGAAGCGACGAGCAGTACTTC.

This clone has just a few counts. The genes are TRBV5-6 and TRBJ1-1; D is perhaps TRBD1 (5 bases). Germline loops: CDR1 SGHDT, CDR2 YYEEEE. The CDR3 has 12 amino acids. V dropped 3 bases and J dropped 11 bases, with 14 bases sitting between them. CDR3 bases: TGTGCCAGCAGCTGGAACGAGCGGGGCGCTTTCTTT. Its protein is CASSWNERGAFF.

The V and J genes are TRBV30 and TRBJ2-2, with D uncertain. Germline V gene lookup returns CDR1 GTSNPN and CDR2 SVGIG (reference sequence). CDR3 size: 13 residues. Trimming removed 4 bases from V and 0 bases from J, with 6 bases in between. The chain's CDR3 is CAWNHPNTGELFF. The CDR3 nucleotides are TGTGCCTGGAACCACCCGAACACCGGGGAGCTGTTTTTT.

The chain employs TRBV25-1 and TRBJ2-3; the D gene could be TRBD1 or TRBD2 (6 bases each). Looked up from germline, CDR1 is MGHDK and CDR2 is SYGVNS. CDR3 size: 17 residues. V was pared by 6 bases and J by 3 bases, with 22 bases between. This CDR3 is CASSEDLGGPGTDTQYF. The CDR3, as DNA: TGTGCCAGCAGCGAGGATCTAGGGGGGCCCGGGACAGATACGCAGTATTTT.